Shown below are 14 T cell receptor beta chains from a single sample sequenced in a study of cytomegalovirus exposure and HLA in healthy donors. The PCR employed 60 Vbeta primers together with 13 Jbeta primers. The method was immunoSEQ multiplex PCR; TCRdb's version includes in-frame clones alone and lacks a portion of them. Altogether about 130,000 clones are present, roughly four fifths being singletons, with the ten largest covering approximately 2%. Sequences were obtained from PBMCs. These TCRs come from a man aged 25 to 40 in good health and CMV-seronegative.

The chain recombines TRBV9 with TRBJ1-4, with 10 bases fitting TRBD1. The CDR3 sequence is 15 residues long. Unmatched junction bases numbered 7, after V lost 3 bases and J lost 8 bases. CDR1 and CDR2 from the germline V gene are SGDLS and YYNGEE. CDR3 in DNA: TGTGCCAGCAGCGCCCGCGGGACAGGGGAGGAAAAACTGTTTTTT. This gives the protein CASSARGTGEEKLFF.

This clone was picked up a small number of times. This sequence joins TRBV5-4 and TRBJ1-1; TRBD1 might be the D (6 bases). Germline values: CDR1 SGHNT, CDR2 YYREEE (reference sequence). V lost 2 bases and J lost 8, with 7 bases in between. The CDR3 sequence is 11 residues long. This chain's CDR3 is CASSFGQEAFF. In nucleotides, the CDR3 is TGTGCCAGCAGCTTCGGACAGGAAGCTTTCTTT.

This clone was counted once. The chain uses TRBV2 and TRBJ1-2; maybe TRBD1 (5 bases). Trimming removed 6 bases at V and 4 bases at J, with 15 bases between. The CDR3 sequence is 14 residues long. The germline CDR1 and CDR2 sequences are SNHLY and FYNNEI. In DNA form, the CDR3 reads TGTGCCAGCAGCGCAGGGAAGTGGGGCTATGGCTACACCTTC. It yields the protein CASSAGKWGYGYTF.

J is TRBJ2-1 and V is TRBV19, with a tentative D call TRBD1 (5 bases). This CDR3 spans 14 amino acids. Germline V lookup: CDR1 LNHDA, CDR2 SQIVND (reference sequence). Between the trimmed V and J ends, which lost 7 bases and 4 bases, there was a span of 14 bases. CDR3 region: CASTQSPGYNEQFF. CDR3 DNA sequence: TGTGCCAGTACCCAATCCCCAGGGTACAATGAGCAGTTCTTC.

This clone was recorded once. Written as DNA, the CDR3 is TGTGCCTGGAGTGTAACTGGTTCCGAGCAGTACTTC. Its protein product is CAWSVTGSEQYF. The chain is built from TRBV30 and TRBJ2-7; D is unresolved. The CDR3 is 12 amino acids. The germline V gene has CDR1 GTSNPN and CDR2 SVGIG (reference sequence). The V end was cut by 0 bases, the J end by 6 bases, with 9 bases between.

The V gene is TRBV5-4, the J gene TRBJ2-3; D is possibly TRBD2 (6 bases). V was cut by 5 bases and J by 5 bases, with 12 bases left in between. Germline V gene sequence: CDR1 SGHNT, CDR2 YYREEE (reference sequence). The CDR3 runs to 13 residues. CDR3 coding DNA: TGTGCCAGCAGGGGGGGATTAATAGATACGCAGTATTTT. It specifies CASRGGLIDTQYF.

The CDR3 loop reads CASRYGAGAQYF. Written as DNA, the CDR3 is TGTGCCAGTAGGTACGGGGCAGGGGCCCAGTACTTC. The rearrangement uses TRBV19 and TRBJ2-5; the D gene is possibly TRBD1 (6 bases). This CDR3 has 12 amino acids. The V gene lost 6 bases and the J gene lost 9 bases, with 14 bases spanning the gap. The germline V gene encodes CDR1 LNHDA and CDR2 SQIVND (reference sequence).

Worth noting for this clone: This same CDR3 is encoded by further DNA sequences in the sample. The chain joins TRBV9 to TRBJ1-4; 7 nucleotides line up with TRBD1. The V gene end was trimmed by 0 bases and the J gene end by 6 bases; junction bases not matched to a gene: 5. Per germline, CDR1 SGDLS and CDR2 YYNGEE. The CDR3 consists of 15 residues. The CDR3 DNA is TGTGCCAGCAGCGTAGTTCGGGACAGCGATGAAAAACTGTTTTTT. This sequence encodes CASSVVRDSDEKLFF.

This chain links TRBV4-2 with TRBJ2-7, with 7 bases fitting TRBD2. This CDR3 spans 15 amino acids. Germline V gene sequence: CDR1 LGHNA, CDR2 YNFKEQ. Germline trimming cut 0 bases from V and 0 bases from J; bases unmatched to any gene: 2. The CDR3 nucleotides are TGTGCCAGCAGCCAAGATGGGACTACCTCCTACGAGCAGTACTTC. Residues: CASSQDGTTSYEQYF.

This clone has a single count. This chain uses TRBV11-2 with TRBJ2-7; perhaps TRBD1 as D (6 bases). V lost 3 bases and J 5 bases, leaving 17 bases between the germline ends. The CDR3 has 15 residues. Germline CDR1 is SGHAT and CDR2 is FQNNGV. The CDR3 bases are TGTGCCAGCAGCTTTACCAGGGGATTTAGGGACGAGCAGTACTTC. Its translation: CASSFTRGFRDEQYF.

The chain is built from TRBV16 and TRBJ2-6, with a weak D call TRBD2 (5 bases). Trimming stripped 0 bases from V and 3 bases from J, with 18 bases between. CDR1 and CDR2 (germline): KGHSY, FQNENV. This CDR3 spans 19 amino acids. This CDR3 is CASSQSPDPGLVGANVLTF. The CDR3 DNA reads TGTGCCAGCAGCCAATCACCGGACCCCGGACTTGTTGGGGCCAACGTCCTGACTTTC. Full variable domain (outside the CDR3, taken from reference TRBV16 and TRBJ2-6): GEEVAQTPKHLVRGEGQKAKLYCAPIKGHSYVFWYQQVLKNEFKFLISFQNENVFDETGMPKERFSAKCLPNSPCSLEIQATKLEDSAVYFCASSQSPDPGLVGANVLTFGAGSRLTVL.

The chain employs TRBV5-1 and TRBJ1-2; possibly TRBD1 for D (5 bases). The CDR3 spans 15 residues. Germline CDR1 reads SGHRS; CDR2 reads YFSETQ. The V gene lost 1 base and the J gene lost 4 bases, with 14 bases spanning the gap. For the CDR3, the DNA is TGCGCCAGCAGCTTGACGGGGGATCATAGCTATGGCTACACCTTC. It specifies CASSLTGDHSYGYTF.

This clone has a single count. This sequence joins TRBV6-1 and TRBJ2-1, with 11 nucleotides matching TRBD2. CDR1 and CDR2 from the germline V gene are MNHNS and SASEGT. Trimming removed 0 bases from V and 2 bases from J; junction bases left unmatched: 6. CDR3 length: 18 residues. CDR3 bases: TGTGCCAGCAGTGAAGCTAGCGGGAGGGCCGGGACCTACAATGAGCAGTTCTTC. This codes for CASSEASGRAGTYNEQFF.

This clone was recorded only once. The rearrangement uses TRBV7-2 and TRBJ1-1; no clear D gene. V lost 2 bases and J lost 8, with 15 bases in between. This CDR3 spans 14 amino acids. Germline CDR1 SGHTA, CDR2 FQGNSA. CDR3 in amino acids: CASSLSSGRGEAFF. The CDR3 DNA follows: TGTGCCAGCAGCTTATCATCAGGTAGAGGGGAAGCTTTCTTT.